This T cell receptor beta chain was observed in a study of regulatory T cells in long-lasting Graves disease. About the research overall: By definition, persistent Graves' disease involved antithyroid drugs for over 5 years alongside positive TSH receptor antibodies. Study conclusions and caveats: Newly diagnosed patients shared 1,000 or so public clonotypes; persistent patients shared around 2,500.

TCR beta libraries were built with iRepertoire HTBI primers and Arm-PCR of CDR3 regions. The authors' processing: The study identified roughly 59 TRBV and around 15 TRBJ segments across samples. Each CDR3 protein is one row after TCRdb ran MiXCR on the multiplex PCR reads. These V and J calls are TCRdb output, not the study's own analysis. This sample has roughly 450,000 distinct CDR3 sequences; about a fifth occur once, and the top ten carry 6.5% to 8%. To note about this clonotype: Its target is unknown.

Time point in this sample: persistent/refractory GD, antithyroid drugs over 5 years with positive TRAb. Following extraction of RNA from PBMCs, that RNA was used to make the TCR library. The material sequenced was peripheral blood mononuclear cells (PBMCs), taken when the disease was refractory, from a patient treated with antithyroid drugs. This receptor was identified in a female donor with Graves disease.

The CDR3 region has the DNA TGCAGTGCTAGTCTGGGGGACTTCACAGATACGCAGTATTTT. Its translation: CSASLGDFTDTQYF. The chain carries TRBV20-1 and TRBJ2-3, with D perhaps TRBD2 (6 bases). Germline V lookup: CDR1 DFQATT, CDR2 SNEGSKA (reference sequence). Trimming pared 3 bases from V and 2 bases from J, leaving 12 bases between. The CDR3 contains 14 residues.